This T cell receptor (beta chain) was recovered during a study of blood T cell repertoires in COVID-19. Study-wide background: Sources were T cells, B-cell-depleted T cells, or PBMCs; the material itself was cDNA or gDNA.

Using immunoSEQ multiplex PCR, the repertoire was profiled, and TCRdb retains in-frame clones only, with some absent. The data contain about 350,000 clones, 85% to 90% of them singletons. Study members were between roughly 18 and 100 years old and lived in approximately 25 US regions. The germline gives CDR1 GTSNPN, CDR2 SVGIG (reference sequence). This CDR3 region has 15 residues. V shed 1 base and J shed 1 base, with 12 bases lying between them. The chain carries TRBV30 and TRBJ2-3; a possible D gene is TRBD2 (6 bases). The specimen was PBMCs or T cells enriched from blood (not recorded which). The source is a woman aged 25 to 39 who had been exposed to COVID-19. The CDR3 DNA reads as TGTGCCTGGAGTGGATTGGGACTCCGCACAGATACGCAGTATTTT. This gives the protein CAWSGLGLRTDTQYF.